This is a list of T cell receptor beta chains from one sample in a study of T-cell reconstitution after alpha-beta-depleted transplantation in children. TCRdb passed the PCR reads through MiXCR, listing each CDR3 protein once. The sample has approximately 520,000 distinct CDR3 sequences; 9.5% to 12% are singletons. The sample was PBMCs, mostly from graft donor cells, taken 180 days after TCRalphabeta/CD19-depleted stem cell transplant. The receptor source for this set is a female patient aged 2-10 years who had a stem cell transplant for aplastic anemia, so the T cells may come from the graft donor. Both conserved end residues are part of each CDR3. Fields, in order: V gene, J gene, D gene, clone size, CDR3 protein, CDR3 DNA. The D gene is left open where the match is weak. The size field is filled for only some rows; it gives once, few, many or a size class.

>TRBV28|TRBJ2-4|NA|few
CASRPPRTPAKNIQYF
TGTGCCAGCAGACCCCCTCGGACTCCAGCCAAAAACATTCAGTACTTC
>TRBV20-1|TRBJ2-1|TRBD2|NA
CSAFKGTSSYNEQFF
TGCAGTGCTTTCAAAGGGACTAGCTCCTACAATGAGCAGTTCTTC
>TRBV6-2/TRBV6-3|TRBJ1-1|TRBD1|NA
CASRPGQGWNTEAFF
TGTGCCAGCAGGCCGGGACAGGGATGGAACACTGAAGCTTTCTTT
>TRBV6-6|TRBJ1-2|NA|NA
CASSRAWGGYTF
TGTGCCAGCAGTAGGGCCTGGGGTGGCTACACCTTC
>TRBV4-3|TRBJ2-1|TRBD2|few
CASSPPSGRANEQFF
TGCGCCAGCAGCCCCCCTAGCGGGAGGGCCAATGAGCAGTTCTTC
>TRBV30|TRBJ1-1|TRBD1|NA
CAWSRQGFIEAFF
TGTGCCTGGAGCCGACAGGGCTTTATTGAAGCTTTCTTT
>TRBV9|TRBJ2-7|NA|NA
CASSVTPLSSYEQYF
TGTGCCAGCAGCGTCACACCCCTTAGCTCCTACGAGCAGTACTTC
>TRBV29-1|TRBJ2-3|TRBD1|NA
CSVEAGQGDTGPNTQYF
TGCAGCGTTGAAGCAGGACAGGGGGACACGGGGCCCAATACGCAGTATTTT
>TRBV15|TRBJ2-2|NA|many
CATSREGATSSTGELFF
TGTGCCACCAGCAGAGAAGGGGCCACGAGTTCCACCGGGGAGCTGTTTTTT
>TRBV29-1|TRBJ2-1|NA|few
CSVPPGRPGFF
TGCAGCGTTCCCCCGGGACGCCCGGGGTTCTTC
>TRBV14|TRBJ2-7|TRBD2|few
CASRASGGRYEQYF
TGTGCCAGCAGGGCTAGCGGGGGAAGGTACGAGCAGTACTTC
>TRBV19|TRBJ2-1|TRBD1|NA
CASRGTNRGPSSYNEQFF
TGTGCCAGTAGGGGGACAAACAGGGGGCCGAGCTCCTACAATGAGCAGTTCTTC
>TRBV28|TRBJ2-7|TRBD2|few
CASTLGLAGGEQYF
TGTGCCAGCACCCTGGGACTAGCGGGCGGCGAGCAGTACTTC
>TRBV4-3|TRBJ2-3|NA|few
CASSQRGPSTDTQYF
TGCGCCAGCAGCCAACGGGGACCAAGCACAGATACGCAGTATTTT
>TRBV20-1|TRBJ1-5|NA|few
CSASIVKGNQPQHF
TGCAGTGCTAGTATCGTTAAGGGCAATCAGCCCCAGCATTTT